This TCR beta chain originates from a study of shared clonotypes between healthy human individuals. As handled by the study authors: Junction-only immunoSEQ sequences carried no quality scores, so filtering differed. Assay used: immunoSEQ multiplex PCR; TCRdb lists only in-frame clones, some missing. V and J calls and clone size are those listed in that table; D and trimming were worked out from the DNA. The sample has 800,000 to 1,200,000 clones, 70% to 80% seen once. This clone was detected ten times or more. Its specificity is unknown. Other nucleotide sequences in the sample specify the same CDR3. Study-level findings and limits: Rarefaction indicated that sorted-subset sequencing remained incomplete although depth was large. Unshared clonotypes carried lower generation probabilities than those common to all four donors.

The ends were cut back, 0 bases at V and 6 bases at J, with 5 bases in the middle. This CDR3 comprises 12 residues. Germline CDR1 is MNHNY and CDR2 is SVGAGI (reference sequence). Sequencing was carried out using memory CD4+ T cells from PBMCs. Subset reported: CD45RA-negative fraction. The V and J genes are TRBV6-6 and TRBJ1-2; a weak D match, TRBD1 (5 bases). This sequence originates from a man aged 18-30 years in good health. Some clones in this sample may be carry-over from other donors' samples. As DNA, the CDR3 is TGTGCCAGCAGTTACTCGGGGGATGGCTACACCTTC. Residues: CASSYSGDGYTF.